A single sample gave rise to the 11 T cell receptor beta chains below, sequenced in a study of T cell responses to AZD1222 COVID-19 vaccine. TCRdb keeps only in-frame clones here, not all; method: immunoSEQ multiplex PCR. The table lists some 55,000 clones, about 90% of them singletons. The material was peripheral blood, obtained on day 0 of AZD1222 vaccination. The receptors come from an adult in good health.

This chain joins TRBV10-3 and TRBJ1-5; TRBD1 matches 10 bases. V was clipped by 2 bases and J by 9 bases; unmatched bases: 7. The CDR3 loop spans 15 amino acids. Germline V CDR1 and CDR2: ENHRY, SYGVKD. In nucleotides, the CDR3 is TGTGCCATCAGTGAGACCGGGACAGGGGAAGGGCCCCAGCATTTT. Translation gives CAISETGTGEGPQHF.

The chain is built from TRBV7-2 and TRBJ1-5; TRBD1 is a possible D gene (5 bases). V lost 5 bases, J lost 6 bases, and 23 bases lay in between. Germline V lookup: CDR1 SGHTA, CDR2 FQGNSA. The CDR3 contains 17 residues. The CDR3 DNA sequence: TGTGCCAGCAGCGTGACTGGACTGGGGGGAAATCCTCAGCCCCAGCATTTT. This sequence encodes CASSVTGLGGNPQPQHF.

The gene calls are TRBV19 and TRBJ2-7; D remains unclear. CDR3 length: 12 residues. Germline CDR1 LNHDA, CDR2 SQIVND (reference sequence). V was shortened by 2 bases and J by 6 bases, with 8 bases between the two germline ends. This CDR3 is CASSIQGAEQYF. The CDR3 DNA sequence: TGTGCCAGTAGTATACAAGGAGCCGAGCAGTACTTC.

The chain combines TRBV10-3 with TRBJ2-7, with D perhaps being TRBD1 or TRBD2 (5 bases each). This CDR3 comprises 14 residues. From germline, CDR1 is ENHRY and CDR2 SYGVKD. V gave up 0 bases and J gave up 5 bases, with 11 bases separating them. CDR3 coding DNA: TGTGCCATCAGTGAGTCGACGGGGACCAACGAGCAGTACTTC. Protein product: CAISESTGTNEQYF.

This clone was counted a single time. The CDR3: CASNIAGAPYEQYF. DNA of the CDR3: TGTGCCAGCAACATAGCGGGAGCCCCCTACGAGCAGTACTTC. V usage is TRBV27 and J usage is TRBJ2-7; 9 bases are a match to TRBD2. Germline values: CDR1 MNHEY, CDR2 SMNVEV (reference sequence). Germline trimming cut 7 bases from V and 2 bases from J; bases unmatched to any gene: 6. The CDR3 covers 14 residues.

The chain carries TRBV28 and TRBJ1-2; 8 bases are a match to TRBD1. The CDR3 totals 15 residues. The germline CDR1 and CDR2 sequences are MDHEN and SYDVKM. V was pared by 6 bases and J by 8 bases, with 14 bases of the junction left unmatched. The CDR3 DNA is TGTGCCAGCAGACCCGGACAGGGAGGTCTCTACGGCTACACCTTC. This translates into CASRPGQGGLYGYTF.

This clone is a singleton in its sample. The chain has TRBV11-2 and TRBJ2-5, with TRBD2 matching over 10 bases. Germline V gene lookup returns CDR1 SGHAT and CDR2 FQNNGV. This CDR3 comprises 14 residues. The J segment lost 4 bases and the V segment lost 5 bases, leaving 4 bases of the junction unmatched. The CDR3, as DNA: TGTGCCAGCAGCGTAGCGGGAGGCGGAGAGACCCAGTACTTC. Translated, it gives CASSVAGGGETQYF.

Details on this clone: An end of the junction differs from the germline gene, which may be a read error. The chain uses TRBV7-7 and TRBJ1-5; D is ambiguous. This CDR3 is built from 14 residues. Germline CDR1 SSHAT, CDR2 FNYEAQ (reference sequence). The CDR3 loop is CASSLRRGNQPQHF. CDR3 nucleotides: TGTGCTAGCAGCTTGCGGAGGGGCAATCAGCCCCAGCATTTT. The whole variable domain, filled in from reference TRBV7-7 and TRBJ1-5, reads GAGVSQSPRYKVTKRGQDVTLRCDPISSHATLYWYQQALGQGPEFLTYFNYEAQPDKSGLPSDRFSAERPEGSISTLTIQRTEQRDSAMYRCASSLRRGNQPQHFGDGTRLSIL.

This clone was observed once. This chain links TRBV28 with TRBJ1-2; D gene uncertain. The CDR3 totals 14 residues. CDR1 MDHEN and CDR2 SYDVKM come from the germline V gene. The V gene lost 6 bases and the J gene lost 0 bases, with 11 bases spanning the gap. This chain's CDR3 is CASRSHRANYGYTF. CDR3 in DNA: TGTGCCAGCAGGTCACATCGAGCTAACTATGGCTACACCTTC.

This chain uses TRBV9 with TRBJ2-2, with 10 bases lining up with TRBD2. The CDR3 is 15 amino acids. Per germline, CDR1 SGDLS and CDR2 YYNGEE. V lost 3 bases and J lost 3; bases outside the gene matches: 2. CDR3 DNA sequence: TGTGCCAGCAGCGATCTAGCGGGGGACACCGGGGAGCTGTTTTTT. Protein product: CASSDLAGDTGELFF. Combining the CDR3 with reference TRBV9 and TRBJ2-2 gives the whole variable domain DSGVTQTPKHLITATGQRVTLRCSPRSGDLSVYWYQQSLDQGLQFLIQYYNGEERAKGNILERFSAQQFPDLHSELNLSSLELGDSALYFCASSDLAGDTGELFFGEGSRLTVL.

The chain has TRBV6-2 or TRBV6-3 and TRBJ1-2; D remains unclear. Germline V gene lookup returns CDR1 MNHEY and CDR2 SVGEGT. Trimming cost V 5 bases and J 3 bases, with 13 bases left between them. The CDR3 is made up of 14 amino acids. The CDR3 loop reads CASSTPGIHYGYTF. CDR3 bases: TGTGCCAGCAGTACCCCCGGGATTCACTATGGCTACACCTTC.